One and the same sample provided the 10 T cell receptor beta chains below, sequenced in a study of PD-1 blockade in classical Hodgkin lymphoma. Sequencing used immunoSEQ multiplex PCR; TCRdb keeps in-frame clones, though not all of them. This repertoire shows approximately 32,000 clones, roughly 82% found once; its top ten account for approximately 32%. Exposure to brentuximab vedotin varied, and each patient had relapsed following autologous stem cell transplantation. The source was peripheral blood mononuclear cells (PBMCs), collected at baseline. Receptors originate from a human donor with classical Hodgkin lymphoma.

V is TRBV18 and J is TRBJ1-1; tentative D call: TRBD1 (6 bases). The CDR3 is 16 amino acids. V was trimmed by 6 bases and J by 4 bases, leaving 21 bases between them. The V gene's germline CDR1 is KGHSH and CDR2 LQKENI. This CDR3 reads CASSLEDTGFGTEAFF. The CDR3 DNA sequence: TGTGCCAGCTCCCTCGAAGATACAGGGTTCGGCACTGAAGCTTTCTTT.

V usage is TRBV27 and J usage is TRBJ1-6, with 7 bases identical to TRBD1. The germline gives CDR1 MNHEY, CDR2 SMNVEV (reference sequence). V lost 6 bases and J lost 7; bases outside the gene matches: 3. The CDR3 consists of 13 residues. CDR3 DNA sequence: TGTGCCAGCAGGCCGGGACAGAATTCACCCCTCCACTTT. This codes for CASRPGQNSPLHF.

The CDR3 DNA is TGTGCCAGCAGCCTTAGTGAGGGACAGTCTAACTATGGCTACACCTTC. Translated: CASSLSEGQSNYGYTF. The chain combines TRBV7-2 with TRBJ1-2; 7 bases fit TRBD1. Germline CDR1 reads SGHTA; CDR2 reads FQGNSA. Trimming at V came to 5 bases and at J to 0 bases, leaving 9 bases not matched to a gene. The CDR3 consists of 16 residues.

V gene TRBV7-2 combines with J gene TRBJ2-3, with 15 bases lining up with TRBD2. The CDR3 is 18 residues long. V lost 1 base to trimming and J lost 5 bases; unmatched junction nucleotides: 7. Germline V gene sequence: CDR1 SGHTA, CDR2 FQGNSA. The CDR3 sequence: CASSLEGLAGGLRDTQYF. As DNA, the CDR3 is TGTGCCAGCAGCTTAGAAGGACTAGCGGGGGGGCTAAGAGATACGCAGTATTTT. Full variable domain (rest looked up from reference TRBV7-2 and TRBJ2-3): GAGVSQSPSNKVTEKGKDVELRCDPISGHTALYWYRQSLGQGLEFLIYFQGNSAPDKSGLPSDRFSAERTGGSVSTLTIQRTQQEDSAVYLCASSLEGLAGGLRDTQYFGPGTRLTVL.

This clone is categorized as medium-sized (0.01 to 0.1%). The J gene is TRBJ1-2, the V gene TRBV28; D unclear. The CDR3 length is 13 residues. V dropped 2 bases and J dropped 4 bases, with 8 bases sitting between them. The germline gives CDR1 MDHEN, CDR2 SYDVKM. CDR3 sequence: CASSLTPSYGYTF. The DNA for the CDR3 is TGTGCCAGCAGTTTAACACCATCCTATGGCTACACCTTC.

V usage is TRBV7-9 and J usage is TRBJ1-1, with D unresolved. This CDR3 has 17 amino acids. The germline V and J ends were trimmed by 5 bases and 1 base, with 20 bases remaining between them. Germline V gene lookup returns CDR1 SEHNR and CDR2 FQNEAQ (reference sequence). In DNA form, the CDR3 reads TGTGCCAGCAGCGTAGGCTGGGCAGCGGGCGAGAACACTGAAGCTTTCTTT. Encoded protein: CASSVGWAAGENTEAFF.

V and J are TRBV4-2 and TRBJ2-4; 7 nucleotides align to TRBD1. The germline gives CDR1 LGHNA, CDR2 YNFKEQ. This CDR3 is 15 amino acids long. The junction had 6 bases not matched to a gene; V was cut back by 0 bases and J by 7 bases. The CDR3 DNA reads TGTGCCAGCAGCCAAGAAAGACAGGGTTTCAACATTCAGTACTTC. Translation gives CASSQERQGFNIQYF.

The rearrangement links TRBV19 to TRBJ2-1; 11 bases match TRBD1. J lost 4 bases, V lost 3 bases, and 5 bases had no gene match. The CDR3 runs to 16 residues. Germline V gene sequence: CDR1 LNHDA, CDR2 SQIVND (reference sequence). CDR3 DNA sequence: TGTGCCAGTAGTATCCTCCGGGACAGGGGGTACAATGAGCAGTTCTTC. Its translation: CASSILRDRGYNEQFF.

This chain links TRBV30 with TRBJ1-5; D is unresolved. Germline loops: CDR1 GTSNPN, CDR2 SVGIG (reference sequence). Trimming pared 4 bases from V and 6 bases from J, leaving 13 bases between. The CDR3 extends over 13 amino acids. The CDR3 DNA reads TGTGCCTGGACTTGGAAGGCAGGTCAGCCCCAGCATTTT. Protein: CAWTWKAGQPQHF.

This chain connects TRBV6-5 to TRBJ1-2; 10 positions agree with TRBD1. The CDR3 length is 14 residues. Germline V gene lookup returns CDR1 MNHEY and CDR2 SVGAGI. With V trimmed by 5 bases and J by 4 bases, 4 bases remained unmatched. The CDR3 DNA is TGTGCCAGCAGTAAGACAGGGGGCACCTATGGCTACACCTTC. This codes for CASSKTGGTYGYTF.